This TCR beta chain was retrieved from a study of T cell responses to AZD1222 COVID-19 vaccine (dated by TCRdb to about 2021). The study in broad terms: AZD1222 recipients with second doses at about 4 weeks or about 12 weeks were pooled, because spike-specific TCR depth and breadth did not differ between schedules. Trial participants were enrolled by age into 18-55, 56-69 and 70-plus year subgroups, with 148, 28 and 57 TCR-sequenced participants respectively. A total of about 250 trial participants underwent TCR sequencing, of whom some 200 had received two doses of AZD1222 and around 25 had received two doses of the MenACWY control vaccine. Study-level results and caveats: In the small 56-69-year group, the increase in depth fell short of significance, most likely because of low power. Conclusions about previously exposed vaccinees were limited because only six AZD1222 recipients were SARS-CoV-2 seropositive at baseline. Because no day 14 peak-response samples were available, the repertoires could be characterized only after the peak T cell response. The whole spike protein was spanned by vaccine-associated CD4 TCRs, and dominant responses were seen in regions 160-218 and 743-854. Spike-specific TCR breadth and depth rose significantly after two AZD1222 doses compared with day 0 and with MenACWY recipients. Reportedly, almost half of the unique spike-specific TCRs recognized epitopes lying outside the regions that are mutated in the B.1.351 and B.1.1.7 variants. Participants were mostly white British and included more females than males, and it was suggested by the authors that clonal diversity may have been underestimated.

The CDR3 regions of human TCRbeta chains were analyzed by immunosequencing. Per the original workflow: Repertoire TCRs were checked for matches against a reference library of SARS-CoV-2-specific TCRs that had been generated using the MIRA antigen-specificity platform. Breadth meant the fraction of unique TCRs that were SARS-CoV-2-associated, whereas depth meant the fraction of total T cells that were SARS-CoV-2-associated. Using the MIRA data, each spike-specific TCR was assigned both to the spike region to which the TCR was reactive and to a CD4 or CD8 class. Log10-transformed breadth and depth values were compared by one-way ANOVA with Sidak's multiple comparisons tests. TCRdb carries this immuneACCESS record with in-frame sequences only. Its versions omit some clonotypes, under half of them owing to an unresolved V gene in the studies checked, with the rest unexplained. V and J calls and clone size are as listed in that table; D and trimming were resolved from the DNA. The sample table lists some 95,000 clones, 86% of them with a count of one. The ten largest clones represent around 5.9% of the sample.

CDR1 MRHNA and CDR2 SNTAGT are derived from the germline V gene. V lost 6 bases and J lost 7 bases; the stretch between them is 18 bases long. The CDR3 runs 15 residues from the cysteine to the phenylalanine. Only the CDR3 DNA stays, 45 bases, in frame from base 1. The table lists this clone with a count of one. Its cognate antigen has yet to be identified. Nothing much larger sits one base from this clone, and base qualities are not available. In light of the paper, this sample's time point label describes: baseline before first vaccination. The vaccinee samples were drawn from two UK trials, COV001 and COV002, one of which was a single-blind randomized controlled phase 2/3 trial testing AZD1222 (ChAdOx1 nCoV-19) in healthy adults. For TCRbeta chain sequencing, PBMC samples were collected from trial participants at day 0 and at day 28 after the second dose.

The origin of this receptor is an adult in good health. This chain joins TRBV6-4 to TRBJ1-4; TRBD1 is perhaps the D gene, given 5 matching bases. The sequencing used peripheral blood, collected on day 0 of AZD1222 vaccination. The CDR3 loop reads CASREKGLGTEKLFF. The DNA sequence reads TGTGCCAGCAGAGAAAAGGGGTTAGGGACTGAAAAACTGTTTTTT.